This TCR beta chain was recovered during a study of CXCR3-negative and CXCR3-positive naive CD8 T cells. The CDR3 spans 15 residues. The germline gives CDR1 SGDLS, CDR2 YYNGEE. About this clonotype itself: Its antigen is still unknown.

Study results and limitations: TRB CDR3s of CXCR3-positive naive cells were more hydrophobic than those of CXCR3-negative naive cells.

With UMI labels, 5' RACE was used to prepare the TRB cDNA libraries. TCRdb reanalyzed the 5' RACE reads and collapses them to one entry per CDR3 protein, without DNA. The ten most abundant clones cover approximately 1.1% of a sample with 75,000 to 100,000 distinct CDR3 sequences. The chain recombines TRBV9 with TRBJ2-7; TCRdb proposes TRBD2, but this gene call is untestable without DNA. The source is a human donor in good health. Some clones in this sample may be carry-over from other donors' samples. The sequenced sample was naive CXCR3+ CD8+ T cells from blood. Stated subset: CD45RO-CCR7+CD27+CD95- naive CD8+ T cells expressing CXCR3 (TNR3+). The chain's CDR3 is CASSPRGGLSYEQYF.